A selection of T cell receptor beta chains follows, all from one sample in a study of blood T cell repertoires in COVID-19. TCRdb keeps only in-frame clones here, not all; method: immunoSEQ multiplex PCR. The profile shows roughly 180,000 clones, approximately 90% of them singletons. Sequencing was carried out using peripheral blood. Every receptor here comes from a man between 18 and 35 years old with acute or convalescent COVID-19. Each CDR3 is given with its conserved first and last residue. D genes are given only for firm matches. A row's size may be missing; if present it is once, few, many or a size class.

cdr3_length: 14; d_call: .; v_call: TRBV25-1; j_call: TRBJ1-5; clone_size: .; cdr3_aa: CASSPGSGNQPQHF; cdr3_nt: TGTGCCAGCAGTCCGGGATCCGGCAATCAGCCCCAGCATTTT
cdr3_length: 14; d_call: TRBD1; v_call: TRBV6-5; j_call: TRBJ2-7; clone_size: .; cdr3_aa: CASRYGTGTYEQYF; cdr3_nt: TGTGCCAGCAGGTACGGGACAGGGACCTACGAGCAGTACTTC
cdr3_length: 13; d_call: .; v_call: TRBV19; j_call: TRBJ2-7; clone_size: .; cdr3_aa: CASSDNGGDEQYF; cdr3_nt: TGTGCCAGTAGTGACAACGGGGGTGACGAGCAGTACTTC
cdr3_length: 16; d_call: TRBD1; v_call: TRBV3-1/TRBV3-2; j_call: TRBJ1-2; clone_size: .; cdr3_aa: CASSQGRTGLNYGYTF; cdr3_nt: TGTGCCAGCAGCCAAGGGAGGACAGGTTTGAACTATGGCTACACCTTC
cdr3_length: 16; d_call: TRBD2; v_call: TRBV5-5; j_call: TRBJ2-2; clone_size: .; cdr3_aa: CASSLSLAGITGELFF; cdr3_nt: TGTGCCAGCAGCTTGTCACTAGCGGGGATCACCGGGGAGCTGTTTTTT
cdr3_length: 13; d_call: .; v_call: TRBV6-4; j_call: TRBJ2-3; clone_size: .; cdr3_aa: CTSSDQSTDTQYF; cdr3_nt: TGTACCAGCAGTGACCAAAGCACAGATACGCAGTATTTT
cdr3_length: 12; d_call: .; v_call: TRBV30; j_call: TRBJ2-2; clone_size: .; cdr3_aa: CAWSRVTGELFF; cdr3_nt: TGTGCCTGGAGCAGGGTCACCGGGGAGCTGTTTTTT
cdr3_length: 12; d_call: TRBD1; v_call: TRBV5-4; j_call: TRBJ2-1; clone_size: .; cdr3_aa: CAVPGQEGEQFF; cdr3_nt: TGTGCCGTCCCGGGACAGGAAGGTGAGCAGTTCTTC
cdr3_length: 13; d_call: .; v_call: TRBV19; j_call: TRBJ1-1; clone_size: .; cdr3_aa: CASRMAGYTEAFF; cdr3_nt: TGTGCCAGTAGGATGGCAGGGTACACTGAAGCTTTCTTT
cdr3_length: 13; d_call: .; v_call: TRBV6-6; j_call: TRBJ1-1; clone_size: few; cdr3_aa: CASSYSAGFEAFF; cdr3_nt: TGTGCCAGCAGTTACTCGGCAGGGTTTGAAGCTTTCTTT
cdr3_length: 18; d_call: .; v_call: TRBV5-1; j_call: TRBJ2-1; clone_size: .; cdr3_aa: CASSLRETMGGLINEQFF; cdr3_nt: TGCGCCAGCAGCTTGCGAGAAACAATGGGGGGGCTAATCAATGAGCAGTTCTTC
cdr3_length: 16; d_call: TRBD2; v_call: TRBV10-1; j_call: TRBJ2-1; clone_size: .; cdr3_aa: CASSGHPGLVFYEQFF; cdr3_nt: TGCGCCAGCAGTGGGCATCCGGGACTAGTGTTCTATGAGCAGTTCTTC
cdr3_length: 15; d_call: TRBD1; v_call: TRBV6-1; j_call: TRBJ2-1; clone_size: .; cdr3_aa: CASRTTGGLYNEQFF; cdr3_nt: TGTGCCAGCAGGACGACAGGGGGACTTTACAATGAGCAGTTCTTC
cdr3_length: 14; d_call: TRBD1; v_call: TRBV7-2; j_call: TRBJ1-2; clone_size: .; cdr3_aa: CASSDLDRGYGYTF; cdr3_nt: TGTGCCAGCAGCGATTTGGACAGGGGGTACGGCTACACCTTC
cdr3_length: 16; d_call: TRBD1; v_call: TRBV7-9; j_call: TRBJ1-2; clone_size: .; cdr3_aa: CASSPPGQAFNYGYTF; cdr3_nt: TGTGCCAGCAGCCCACCCGGACAGGCCTTTAACTATGGCTACACCTTC
cdr3_length: 13; d_call: .; v_call: TRBV7-9; j_call: TRBJ2-3; clone_size: .; cdr3_aa: CASSTIYTDTQYF; cdr3_nt: TGTGCCAGCAGCACTATTTACACAGATACGCAGTATTTT
cdr3_length: 11; d_call: .; v_call: TRBV18; j_call: TRBJ1-3; clone_size: .; cdr3_aa: CASSPENTIYF; cdr3_nt: TGTGCCAGCTCACCGGAGAACACCATATATTTT
cdr3_length: 14; d_call: TRBD1; v_call: TRBV25-1; j_call: TRBJ1-2; clone_size: .; cdr3_aa: CASSVDRGYPGYTF; cdr3_nt: TGTGCCAGCAGTGTCGACAGGGGGTATCCTGGCTACACCTTC
cdr3_length: 14; d_call: TRBD1; v_call: TRBV30; j_call: TRBJ1-2; clone_size: .; cdr3_aa: CAWNPGQTTYGYTF; cdr3_nt: TGTGCCTGGAACCCGGGACAGACGACCTATGGCTACACCTTC
cdr3_length: 16; d_call: .; v_call: TRBV19; j_call: TRBJ2-6; clone_size: .; cdr3_aa: CASIRRATSGANVLTF; cdr3_nt: TGTGCCAGTATTCGCAGGGCCACCTCTGGGGCCAACGTCCTGACTTTC
cdr3_length: 16; d_call: TRBD1; v_call: TRBV4-1; j_call: TRBJ1-2; clone_size: .; cdr3_aa: CASSQGTGEGNYGYTF; cdr3_nt: TGCGCCAGCAGCCAAGGGACAGGGGAGGGTAACTATGGCTACACCTTC
cdr3_length: 16; d_call: TRBD2; v_call: TRBV2; j_call: TRBJ2-5; clone_size: .; cdr3_aa: CASRPLSGGGQETQYF; cdr3_nt: TGTGCCAGCAGGCCTCTCAGCGGGGGGGGCCAAGAGACCCAGTACTTC
cdr3_length: 16; d_call: .; v_call: TRBV2; j_call: TRBJ1-3; clone_size: .; cdr3_aa: CASSDPRAISGNTIYF; cdr3_nt: TGTGCCAGCAGTGACCCCAGGGCGATCTCTGGAAACACCATATATTTT
cdr3_length: 14; d_call: .; v_call: TRBV25-1; j_call: TRBJ2-5; clone_size: .; cdr3_aa: CASSEFRGPETQYF; cdr3_nt: TGTGCCAGCAGTGAATTTCGGGGTCCAGAGACCCAGTACTTC
cdr3_length: 11; d_call: .; v_call: TRBV29-1; j_call: TRBJ1-1; clone_size: .; cdr3_aa: CIIYMNTEAFF; cdr3_nt: TGCATCATTTACATGAACACTGAAGCTTTCTTT
cdr3_length: 17; d_call: TRBD1; v_call: TRBV9; j_call: TRBJ2-5; clone_size: .; cdr3_aa: CASSPTPRNFPGGTQYF; cdr3_nt: TGTGCCAGCAGCCCTACCCCCCGAAACTTCCCAGGGGGGACCCAGTACTTC
cdr3_length: 14; d_call: TRBD1; v_call: TRBV27; j_call: TRBJ2-3; clone_size: once; cdr3_aa: CASSIHRGTDTQYF; cdr3_nt: TGTGCCAGCAGCATTCACAGGGGTACAGATACGCAGTATTTT
cdr3_length: 16; d_call: TRBD2; v_call: TRBV4-1; j_call: TRBJ2-5; clone_size: .; cdr3_aa: CASSQDSRGGQETQYF; cdr3_nt: TGCGCCAGCAGCCAAGATTCCCGGGGGGGCCAGGAGACCCAGTACTTC
cdr3_length: 13; d_call: .; v_call: TRBV28; j_call: TRBJ1-5; clone_size: once; cdr3_aa: CASSFNSDQPQHF; cdr3_nt: TGTGCCAGCAGTTTTAACAGTGATCAGCCCCAGCATTTT
cdr3_length: 15; d_call: TRBD2; v_call: TRBV30; j_call: TRBJ2-3; clone_size: .; cdr3_aa: CAWSVNSGGVDTQYF; cdr3_nt: TGTGCCTGGAGTGTAAATAGCGGGGGGGTGGATACGCAGTATTTT
cdr3_length: 15; d_call: TRBD2; v_call: TRBV5-5; j_call: TRBJ2-5; clone_size: .; cdr3_aa: CASSPDQGTSVTQYF; cdr3_nt: TGTGCCAGCAGCCCGGATCAAGGGACTAGCGTGACCCAGTACTTC